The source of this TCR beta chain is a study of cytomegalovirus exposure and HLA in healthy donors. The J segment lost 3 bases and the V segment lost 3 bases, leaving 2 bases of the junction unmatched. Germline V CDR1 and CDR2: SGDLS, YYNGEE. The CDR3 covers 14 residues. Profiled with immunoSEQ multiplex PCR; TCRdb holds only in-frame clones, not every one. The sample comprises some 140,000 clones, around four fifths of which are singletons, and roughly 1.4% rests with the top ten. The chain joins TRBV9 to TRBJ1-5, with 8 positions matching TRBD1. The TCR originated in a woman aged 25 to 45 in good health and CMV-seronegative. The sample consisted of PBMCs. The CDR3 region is CASSGTGTNQPQHF. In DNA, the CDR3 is TGTGCCAGCAGCGGGACAGGGACCAATCAGCCCCAGCATTTT.